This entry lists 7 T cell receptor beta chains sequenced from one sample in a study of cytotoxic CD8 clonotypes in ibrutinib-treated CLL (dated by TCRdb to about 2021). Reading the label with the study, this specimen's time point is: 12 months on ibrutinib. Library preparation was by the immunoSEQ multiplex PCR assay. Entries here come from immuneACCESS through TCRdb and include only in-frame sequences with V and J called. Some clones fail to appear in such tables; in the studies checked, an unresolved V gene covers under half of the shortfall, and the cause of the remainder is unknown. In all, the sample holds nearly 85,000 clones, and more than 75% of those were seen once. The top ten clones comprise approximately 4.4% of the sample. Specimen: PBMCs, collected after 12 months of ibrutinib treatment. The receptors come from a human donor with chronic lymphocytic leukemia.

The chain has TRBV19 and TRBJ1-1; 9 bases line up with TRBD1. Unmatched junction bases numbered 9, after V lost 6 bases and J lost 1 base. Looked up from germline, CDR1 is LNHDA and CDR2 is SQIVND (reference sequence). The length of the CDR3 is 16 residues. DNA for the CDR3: TGTGCCAGTAGCCCAGGACAGGGGAGGGGGAACACTGAAGCTTTCTTT. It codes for CASSPGQGRGNTEAFF.

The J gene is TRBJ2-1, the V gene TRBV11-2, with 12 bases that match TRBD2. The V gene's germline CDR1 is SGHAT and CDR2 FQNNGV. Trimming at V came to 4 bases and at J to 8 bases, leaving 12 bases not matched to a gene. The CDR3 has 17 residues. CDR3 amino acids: CASSCRTSGKKVDEQFF. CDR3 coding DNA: TGTGCCAGCAGCTGTCGGACTAGCGGGAAAAAAGTGGATGAGCAGTTCTTC.

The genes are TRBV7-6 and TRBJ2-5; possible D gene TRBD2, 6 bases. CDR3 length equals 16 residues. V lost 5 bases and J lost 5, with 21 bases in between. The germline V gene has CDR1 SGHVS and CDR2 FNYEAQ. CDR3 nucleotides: TGTGCCAGCAGCCTAGGGGCCGTGAACGGAGGGGAGACCCAGTACTTC. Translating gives CASSLGAVNGGETQYF.

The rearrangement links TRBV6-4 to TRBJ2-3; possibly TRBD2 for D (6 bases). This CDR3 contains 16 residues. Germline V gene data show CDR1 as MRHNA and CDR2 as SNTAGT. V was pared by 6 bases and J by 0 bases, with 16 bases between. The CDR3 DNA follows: TGTGCCAGCAGCCCGAGTAGCGGCTGGAGCACAGATACGCAGTATTTT. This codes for CASSPSSGWSTDTQYF.

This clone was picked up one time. CDR3 bases: TGTGCCAGCAGCCAGGGACAGGGAAACCAGCCCCAGCATTTT. It encodes CASSQGQGNQPQHF. The chain combines TRBV28 with TRBJ1-5, with 9 bases lining up with TRBD1. This CDR3 is 14 amino acids long. After removal of 6 bases from V and 7 bases from J, the junction contained 7 bases not matched to a gene. Germline V gene sequence: CDR1 MDHEN, CDR2 SYDVKM.

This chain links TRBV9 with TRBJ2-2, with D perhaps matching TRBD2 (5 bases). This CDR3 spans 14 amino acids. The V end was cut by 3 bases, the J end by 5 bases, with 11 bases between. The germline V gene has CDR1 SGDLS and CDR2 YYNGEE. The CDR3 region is CASSANGETGELFF. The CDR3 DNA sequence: TGTGCCAGCAGCGCCAACGGGGAAACCGGGGAGCTGTTTTTT.

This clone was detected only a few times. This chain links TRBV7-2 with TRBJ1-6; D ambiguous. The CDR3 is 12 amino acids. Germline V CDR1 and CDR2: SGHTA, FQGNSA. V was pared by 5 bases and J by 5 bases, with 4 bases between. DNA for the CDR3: TGTGCCAGCAGCCTAAATAATTCACCCCTCCACTTT. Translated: CASSLNNSPLHF.